Given below is one TCR beta chain in context. The specificity of this receptor is unknown. No much larger clone is present one base from it, and per-base qualities are unavailable. The collaborating institutions used their own protocols to collect whole blood in K2EDTA tubes. For TCRbeta analysis, collaborator samples were shipped as frozen whole blood, as isolated PBMCs, or as DNA extracted from either sample type. This sample stems from a study of blood T cell repertoires in COVID-19 (dated by TCRdb to the early 2020s). About the full investigation: Collaborator samples came from the United States, Italy and Spain and covered acute and convalescent phases of COVID-19. The prospective study material was composed of cDNA or gDNA derived from T cells, B-cell-depleted T cells, or PBMCs. Where available, HLA class I and class II types were obtained from metadata supplied by the sample provider rather than from assay-based typing. The repertoires were made available in a free public database intended to serve as a resource for research on the immune response to SARS-CoV-2. Nearly every sample came with metadata listing a de-identified subject ID, COVID-19 status, age in years and sex. Deeply sampled blood TCRbeta repertoires from subjects exposed to, actively infected with, or recovered from COVID-19 were included in the dataset. The samples were drawn from two sources: the first 160 participants of the ongoing ImmuneRACE study, and fewer than 1,500 subjects contributed by 6 global collaborators. What the work shows at the level of the full study, not this receptor alone: Clinical and demographic metadata were provided uncurated, with the amount varying by source and participant.

The immunoSEQ Assay, a bias-controlled multiplex PCR, was used to amplify TCRbeta CDR3 regions from genomic DNA. In the paper's pipeline: Nucleated cell counts per sample were estimated from amplification of reference gene primers within the assay. To quantify the absolute abundance of each unique TCRbeta CDR3 rearrangement, sequence reads were collapsed and filtered. For each sample, productive Simpson clonality was calculated as the square root of Simpson's diversity index across productive rearrangements. As stored in TCRdb, this immuneACCESS dataset retains in-frame rearrangements with V and J assigned. A fraction of the clones does not appear; measured against another copy, unresolved V genes explain less than half of the discrepancy, and the remainder lacks a known reason. That table supplies the V and J calls and clone size; D and trimming were determined from the DNA. Counted in this sample were more than 400,000 clones; 75% to 90% of them appeared once. The top ten clones comprise roughly 3.2% of the sample.

The CDR3 has 13 amino acids, counting the end cysteine and phenylalanine. Of the read, only the CDR3 DNA is kept; its 39 bases are in frame from base 1. The junction shows trimming of 0 bases on V and 5 bases on J, plus 7 bases between the germline ends. CDR1 and CDR2 are read off the germline V gene as MNHEY and SVGAGI. The sequenced sample consisted of peripheral blood. This TCR derives from a human donor in a cohort sampled during active COVID-19. The chain uses TRBV6-5 and TRBJ1-1; no confident D gene assignment can be made. The CDR3 has the sequence CASSYSGGTEAFF. The DNA sequence reads TGTGCCAGCAGTTACTCGGGAGGGACTGAAGCTTTCTTT.